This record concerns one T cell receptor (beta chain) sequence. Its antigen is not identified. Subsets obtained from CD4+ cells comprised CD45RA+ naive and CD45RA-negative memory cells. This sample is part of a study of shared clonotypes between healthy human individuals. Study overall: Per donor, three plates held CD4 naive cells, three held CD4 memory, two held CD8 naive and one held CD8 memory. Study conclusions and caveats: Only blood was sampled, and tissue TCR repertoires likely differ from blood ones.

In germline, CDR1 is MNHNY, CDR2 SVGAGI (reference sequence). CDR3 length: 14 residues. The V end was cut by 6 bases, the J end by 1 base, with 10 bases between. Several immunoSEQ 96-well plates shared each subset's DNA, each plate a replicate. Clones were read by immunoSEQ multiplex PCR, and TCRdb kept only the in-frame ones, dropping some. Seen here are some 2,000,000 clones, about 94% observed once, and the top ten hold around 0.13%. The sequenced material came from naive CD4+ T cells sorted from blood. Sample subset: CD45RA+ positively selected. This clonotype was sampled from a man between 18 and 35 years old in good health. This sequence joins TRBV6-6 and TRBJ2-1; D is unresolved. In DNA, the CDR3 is TGTGCCAGCAGGAATGACTTATCCTACAATGAGCAGTTCTTC. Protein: CASRNDLSYNEQFF.